These T cell receptor beta chains were read from a single sample in a study of T cell responses to AZD1222 COVID-19 vaccine. TCRdb's copy holds only in-frame clones and misses some; the assay was immunoSEQ multiplex PCR. The sample includes around 190,000 clones, 80% to 95% seen only once; the top ten take 1% to 1.5%. Sequencing used peripheral blood, obtained on day 0 of AZD1222 vaccination. These receptors were obtained from an adult in good health. Both conserved end residues are part of each CDR3. The D gene is left open where the match is weak.

V gene,D gene,J gene,CDR3 DNA,CDR3 protein
TRBV30,.,TRBJ2-5,TGTGCCTGGAGTGGCGGTAACCAAGAGACCCAGTACTTC,CAWSGGNQETQYF
TRBV27,TRBD1,TRBJ1-5,TGTGCCAGCAGTCCGGCAGGGGGCTTGGGCAATCAGCCCCAGCATTTT,CASSPAGGLGNQPQHF
TRBV9,.,TRBJ1-1,TGTGCCAGCAGCGTTGGAGGGGTTGGAACTGAAGCTTTCTTT,CASSVGGVGTEAFF
TRBV7-9,.,TRBJ2-1,TGTGCCAGCAGCCGACTAGTAGGGTCATACAATGAGCAGTTCTTC,CASSRLVGSYNEQFF
TRBV5-5,.,TRBJ2-1,TGTGCCAGCAGCTTGGTGGGGGGAGGTGGGAATGAGCAGTTCTTC,CASSLVGGGGNEQFF
TRBV5-1,.,TRBJ1-6,TGCGCCAGCAGCTTGGGAGGGGGTGGCTCACCCCTCCACTTT,CASSLGGGGSPLHF
TRBV28,.,TRBJ1-5,TGTGCCAGCAGTTTCCGGACCGCGGCTGCTCAAGGGCAGCCCCAGCATTTT,CASSFRTAAAQGQPQHF
TRBV12-3/TRBV12-4,.,TRBJ1-4,TGTGCCAGCAGTCCACAGGACGAAAAACTGTTTTTT,CASSPQDEKLFF
TRBV28,.,TRBJ2-2,TGTGCCAGCAGTTACGGGACGGACGGGAGAGGGTCCGGGGAGCTGTTTTTT,CASSYGTDGRGSGELFF
TRBV19,.,TRBJ1-4,TGTGCCAGTAGTATTCGGGGGGCGAGAGAAAAACTGTTTTTT,CASSIRGAREKLFF
TRBV6-5,.,TRBJ1-1,TGTGCCAGCAGACCCATTCGGAACACTGAAGCTTTCTTT,CASRPIRNTEAFF
TRBV7-2,.,TRBJ1-4,TGTGCCAGCAGCTTAGGTGGGGCCGGGAATGAAAAACTGTTTTTT,CASSLGGAGNEKLFF
TRBV11-2,TRBD1,TRBJ1-3,TGTGCCAGCAGCTTAGGTACAGGGGGAACTGGAAACACCATATATTTT,CASSLGTGGTGNTIYF
TRBV5-5,.,TRBJ1-4,TGTGCCAGCAGCTTGAACCGGGCAGCAACTAATGAAAAACTGTTTTTT,CASSLNRAATNEKLFF
TRBV24-1,.,TRBJ1-1,TGTGCCACCGCCGGGGGATCCCTGAACACTGAAGCTTTCTTT,CATAGGSLNTEAFF
TRBV5-1,.,TRBJ2-5,TGCGCCAGCAGCTTGGACAGTCCGGGACGTTTCGCGACCCAGTACTTC,CASSLDSPGRFATQYF
TRBV2,.,TRBJ1-1,TGTGCCAGCAGTGGGGAGCTCACTGAAGCTTTCTTT,CASSGELTEAFF
TRBV2,TRBD2,TRBJ2-1,TGTGCCAGCAAGCTAGCGGGGTACAATGAGCAGTTCTTC,CASKLAGYNEQFF
TRBV5-6,.,TRBJ1-2,TGTGCCAGCAGCAAGCCGGCCCTTCTGGACTATGGCTACACCTTC,CASSKPALLDYGYTF
TRBV5-1,.,TRBJ2-7,TGCGCCAGCAGCTGGTGGGGACCCAGCTACGAGCAGTACTTC,CASSWWGPSYEQYF